This is a list of T cell receptor beta chains from one sample in a study of cytomegalovirus exposure and HLA in healthy donors. The assay was immunoSEQ multiplex PCR, and TCRdb's table has in-frame clones only and misses some. The data hold 200,000 to 300,000 clones, with 82% observed a single time. The sequenced sample consisted of PBMCs. These receptors all stem from a woman between 35 and 50 years old in good health and CMV-seropositive. The CDR3 runs from the conserved cysteine through the conserved F or W. The D gene is left open where the match is weak. Size is stated for part of the rows, as once, few or many counts, or as a class when the clone is expanded.

clone_size: -; j_call: TRBJ2-7; v_call: TRBV6-6; cdr3_length: 13; d_call: -; cdr3_aa: CASSTDRPYEQYF; cdr3_nt: TGTGCCAGCAGTACCGACAGACCTTACGAGCAGTACTTC
clone_size: -; j_call: TRBJ2-1; v_call: TRBV11-3; cdr3_length: 20; d_call: -; cdr3_aa: CASSLQGPTVTRSSYNEQFF; cdr3_nt: TGTGCCAGCAGCTTACAGGGTCCGACCGTGACCCGGAGCTCCTACAATGAGCAGTTCTTC
clone_size: -; j_call: TRBJ2-7; v_call: TRBV19; cdr3_length: 16; d_call: -; cdr3_aa: CASSIVGDSLYYEQYF; cdr3_nt: TGTGCCAGTAGTATAGTGGGCGACAGCCTATACTACGAGCAGTACTTC
clone_size: few; j_call: TRBJ1-1; v_call: TRBV15; cdr3_length: 17; d_call: -; cdr3_aa: CATSRDPRDRLNTEAFF; cdr3_nt: TGTGCCACCAGCAGAGACCCCCGTGACAGGCTGAACACTGAAGCTTTCTTT
clone_size: -; j_call: TRBJ1-4; v_call: TRBV5-5; cdr3_length: 14; d_call: TRBD1; cdr3_aa: CASSPTGPEGELFF; cdr3_nt: TGTGCCAGCAGCCCGACAGGGCCCGAGGGAGAACTGTTTTTT
clone_size: -; j_call: TRBJ1-2; v_call: TRBV5-4; cdr3_length: 16; d_call: TRBD1; cdr3_aa: CASSPGGTGSNYGYTF; cdr3_nt: TGTGCCAGCAGCCCGGGTGGGACAGGCTCTAACTATGGCTACACCTTC
clone_size: -; j_call: TRBJ1-5; v_call: TRBV9; cdr3_length: 15; d_call: -; cdr3_aa: CASSVTDDSNQPQHF; cdr3_nt: TGTGCCAGCAGCGTCACAGATGATAGCAATCAGCCCCAGCATTTT
clone_size: -; j_call: TRBJ1-1; v_call: TRBV7-9; cdr3_length: 12; d_call: -; cdr3_aa: CSSSLQGSEAFF; cdr3_nt: TGTTCCAGCAGCTTACAGGGTTCTGAAGCTTTCTTT
clone_size: -; j_call: TRBJ2-5; v_call: TRBV7-9; cdr3_length: 15; d_call: -; cdr3_aa: CASTPQGDLQETQYF; cdr3_nt: TGTGCCAGCACCCCTCAAGGAGACCTCCAAGAGACCCAGTACTTC
clone_size: -; j_call: TRBJ1-6; v_call: TRBV28; cdr3_length: 16; d_call: -; cdr3_aa: CASSLRSSSYNSPLHF; cdr3_nt: TGTGCCAGCAGTTTAAGGTCTAGCTCCTATAATTCACCCCTCCACTTT
clone_size: -; j_call: TRBJ1-2; v_call: TRBV30; cdr3_length: 12; d_call: -; cdr3_aa: CAWTRGRNGYTF; cdr3_nt: TGTGCCTGGACCAGGGGCCGAAACGGCTACACCTTC
clone_size: -; j_call: TRBJ1-4; v_call: TRBV7-2; cdr3_length: 14; d_call: -; cdr3_aa: CASSRQNVAEKLFF; cdr3_nt: TGTGCCAGCAGCCGTCAAAATGTGGCTGAAAAACTGTTTTTT
clone_size: -; j_call: TRBJ2-3; v_call: TRBV9; cdr3_length: 19; d_call: TRBD1; cdr3_aa: CASSVVPTGAVVTTDTQYF; cdr3_nt: TGTGCCAGCAGCGTAGTCCCGACAGGGGCCGTCGTAACCACAGATACGCAGTATTTT
clone_size: -; j_call: TRBJ2-3; v_call: TRBV5-1; cdr3_length: 17; d_call: -; cdr3_aa: CASSRRDRGAFTDTQYF; cdr3_nt: TGCGCCAGCAGCCGCCGGGACCGGGGGGCTTTCACAGATACGCAGTATTTT
clone_size: -; j_call: TRBJ1-1; v_call: TRBV7-2; cdr3_length: 14; d_call: -; cdr3_aa: CASSYLGGSTEAFF; cdr3_nt: TGTGCCAGCAGCTATTTGGGGGGGTCCACTGAAGCTTTCTTT
clone_size: -; j_call: TRBJ1-6; v_call: TRBV12-2; cdr3_length: 12; d_call: -; cdr3_aa: CASRFSNSPLHF; cdr3_nt: TGTGCAAGTCGCTTTTCGAATTCACCCCTCCACTTT
clone_size: -; j_call: TRBJ1-1; v_call: TRBV13; cdr3_length: 15; d_call: -; cdr3_aa: CASSLVGATTTEAFF; cdr3_nt: TGTGCCAGCAGCTTAGTTGGGGCAACCACCACTGAAGCTTTCTTT
clone_size: -; j_call: TRBJ2-7; v_call: TRBV7-8; cdr3_length: 17; d_call: -; cdr3_aa: CASSFKGWTEIPYEQYF; cdr3_nt: TGTGCCAGCAGCTTTAAAGGTTGGACAGAAATCCCCTACGAGCAGTACTTC
clone_size: once; j_call: TRBJ2-7; v_call: TRBV29-1; cdr3_length: 14; d_call: TRBD1; cdr3_aa: CSVLTDRELTGQYF; cdr3_nt: TGCAGCGTCCTTACCGACAGGGAACTTACGGGGCAGTACTTC
clone_size: -; j_call: TRBJ1-1; v_call: TRBV11-3; cdr3_length: 14; d_call: -; cdr3_aa: CASSFGHVNTEAFF; cdr3_nt: TGTGCCAGCAGCTTCGGACACGTGAACACTGAAGCTTTCTTT
clone_size: -; j_call: TRBJ2-3; v_call: TRBV10-3; cdr3_length: 15; d_call: TRBD2; cdr3_aa: CAIRALAGTTDTQYF; cdr3_nt: TGTGCCATCAGGGCACTAGCGGGGACCACAGATACGCAGTATTTT
clone_size: -; j_call: TRBJ2-3; v_call: TRBV6-6; cdr3_length: 15; d_call: -; cdr3_aa: CASSYRGSSTDTQYF; cdr3_nt: TGTGCCAGCAGTTACAGGGGGTCTAGCACAGATACGCAGTATTTT
clone_size: -; j_call: TRBJ1-4; v_call: TRBV6-1; cdr3_length: 15; d_call: TRBD1; cdr3_aa: CATQSVTGSNEKLFF; cdr3_nt: TGTGCCACCCAATCGGTGACAGGGTCTAATGAAAAACTGTTTTTT
clone_size: -; j_call: TRBJ1-1; v_call: TRBV6-5; cdr3_length: 14; d_call: -; cdr3_aa: CASSYSKSNTEAFF; cdr3_nt: TGTGCCAGCAGTTACTCAAAATCAAACACTGAAGCTTTCTTT
clone_size: few; j_call: TRBJ1-5; v_call: TRBV4-1; cdr3_length: 17; d_call: -; cdr3_aa: CASSRQTQGYSNQPQHF; cdr3_nt: TGCGCCAGCAGCCGACAGACGCAGGGATACAGCAATCAGCCCCAGCATTTT
clone_size: -; j_call: TRBJ2-5; v_call: TRBV14; cdr3_length: 14; d_call: TRBD1; cdr3_aa: CASRGTGKGETQYF; cdr3_nt: TGTGCCAGCAGAGGGACAGGGAAAGGGGAGACCCAGTACTTC
clone_size: -; j_call: TRBJ2-3; v_call: TRBV7-3; cdr3_length: 16; d_call: TRBD2; cdr3_aa: CASSLGLAGGVGTQYF; cdr3_nt: TGTGCCAGCAGCCTCGGACTAGCGGGGGGCGTTGGGACGCAGTATTTT
clone_size: few; j_call: TRBJ1-6; v_call: TRBV9; cdr3_length: 16; d_call: TRBD1; cdr3_aa: CASSAPQGADNSPLHF; cdr3_nt: TGTGCCAGCAGCGCCCCACAGGGGGCAGATAATTCACCCCTCCACTTT
clone_size: -; j_call: TRBJ2-7; v_call: TRBV6-5; cdr3_length: 14; d_call: -; cdr3_aa: CASSYSTGTYEQYF; cdr3_nt: TGTGCCAGCAGTTACTCGACAGGTACCTACGAGCAGTACTTC
clone_size: -; j_call: TRBJ2-7; v_call: TRBV11-2; cdr3_length: 16; d_call: -; cdr3_aa: CASSLDMGLRSYEQYF; cdr3_nt: TGTGCCAGCAGCTTAGATATGGGACTCCGCTCCTACGAGCAGTACTTC
clone_size: once; j_call: TRBJ2-7; v_call: TRBV7-6; cdr3_length: 16; d_call: TRBD2; cdr3_aa: CASSETRTSTLDEQYF; cdr3_nt: TGTGCCAGCAGCGAAACCAGGACTAGCACGTTGGACGAGCAGTACTTC
clone_size: -; j_call: TRBJ1-1; v_call: TRBV19; cdr3_length: 14; d_call: -; cdr3_aa: CASSRPPLNTEAFF; cdr3_nt: TGTGCCAGTAGTAGGCCCCCACTAAACACTGAAGCTTTCTTT
clone_size: -; j_call: TRBJ1-2; v_call: TRBV30; cdr3_length: 14; d_call: TRBD1; cdr3_aa: CAWSRTGSNYGYTF; cdr3_nt: TGTGCCTGGAGCCGGACAGGTTCTAACTATGGCTACACCTTC
clone_size: -; j_call: TRBJ2-2; v_call: TRBV27; cdr3_length: 15; d_call: TRBD2; cdr3_aa: CASSSGSSFTGELFF; cdr3_nt: TGTGCCAGCAGTAGCGGGAGTAGCTTCACCGGGGAGCTGTTTTTT
clone_size: -; j_call: TRBJ2-7; v_call: TRBV6-1; cdr3_length: 15; d_call: -; cdr3_aa: CASSEASGVGGEQYF; cdr3_nt: TGTGCCAGCAGTGAAGCGTCGGGGGTCGGAGGGGAGCAGTACTTC
clone_size: -; j_call: TRBJ2-3; v_call: TRBV6-5; cdr3_length: 15; d_call: -; cdr3_aa: CASSYSRTGTDTQYF; cdr3_nt: TGTGCCAGCAGTTACTCCCGAACAGGCACAGATACGCAGTATTTT
clone_size: once; j_call: TRBJ1-2; v_call: TRBV10-3; cdr3_length: 14; d_call: TRBD1; cdr3_aa: CAISRTGVDYGYTF; cdr3_nt: TGTGCCATCAGTAGGACAGGGGTGGACTATGGCTACACCTTC
clone_size: -; j_call: TRBJ2-7; v_call: TRBV18; cdr3_length: 14; d_call: TRBD1; cdr3_aa: CASSPIRDSDEQYF; cdr3_nt: TGTGCCAGCTCACCCATCCGGGACAGCGACGAGCAGTACTTC
clone_size: -; j_call: TRBJ1-5; v_call: TRBV19; cdr3_length: 16; d_call: -; cdr3_aa: CASSIDGGFSNQPQHF; cdr3_nt: TGTGCCAGTAGTATAGACGGGGGGTTCTCTAATCAGCCCCAGCATTTT
clone_size: -; j_call: TRBJ1-1; v_call: TRBV19; cdr3_length: 13; d_call: -; cdr3_aa: CASSYGGDTEAFF; cdr3_nt: TGTGCCAGTTCCTACGGGGGGGACACTGAAGCTTTCTTT
clone_size: -; j_call: TRBJ2-7; v_call: TRBV18; cdr3_length: 14; d_call: TRBD1; cdr3_aa: CASSPRQGKDEQYF; cdr3_nt: TGTGCCAGCTCACCCCGACAGGGAAAGGACGAGCAGTACTTC
clone_size: -; j_call: TRBJ2-2; v_call: TRBV7-9; cdr3_length: 17; d_call: -; cdr3_aa: CASSHPRGDLNTGELFF; cdr3_nt: TGTGCCAGCAGCCATCCCAGGGGGGACTTAAACACCGGGGAGCTGTTTTTT
clone_size: -; j_call: TRBJ2-5; v_call: TRBV11-3; cdr3_length: 15; d_call: TRBD2; cdr3_aa: CASSLVLSGIETQYF; cdr3_nt: TGTGCCAGCAGCTTAGTGTTGAGCGGGATCGAGACCCAGTACTTC
clone_size: -; j_call: TRBJ2-7; v_call: TRBV9; cdr3_length: 14; d_call: -; cdr3_aa: CASSVGRGPYEQYF; cdr3_nt: TGTGCCAGCAGCGTAGGCAGGGGTCCCTACGAGCAGTACTTC
clone_size: once; j_call: TRBJ2-5; v_call: TRBV19; cdr3_length: 16; d_call: TRBD2; cdr3_aa: CASSLTSGGSRETQYF; cdr3_nt: TGTGCCAGTAGCCTGACTAGCGGGGGATCTCGAGAGACCCAGTACTTC
clone_size: -; j_call: TRBJ1-2; v_call: TRBV7-6; cdr3_length: 17; d_call: TRBD1; cdr3_aa: CASSLIPGQSPNYGYTF; cdr3_nt: TGTGCCAGCAGCCTCATCCCGGGACAGTCCCCTAACTATGGCTACACCTTC
clone_size: -; j_call: TRBJ1-4; v_call: TRBV30; cdr3_length: 17; d_call: -; cdr3_aa: CAWSVLGYGTRDEKLFF; cdr3_nt: TGTGCCTGGAGTGTACTGGGATACGGGACAAGAGATGAAAAACTGTTTTTT
clone_size: -; j_call: TRBJ2-5; v_call: TRBV4-1; cdr3_length: 17; d_call: TRBD2; cdr3_aa: CASSQAPTGGRGETQYF; cdr3_nt: TGCGCCAGCAGCCAAGCCCCCACGGGGGGGCGGGGAGAGACCCAGTACTTC
clone_size: -; j_call: TRBJ2-1; v_call: TRBV11-2; cdr3_length: 17; d_call: TRBD2; cdr3_aa: CASSRVAGGPPYNEQFF; cdr3_nt: TGTGCCAGCAGCCGTGTAGCGGGAGGGCCCCCCTACAATGAGCAGTTCTTC
clone_size: -; j_call: TRBJ1-5; v_call: TRBV19; cdr3_length: 14; d_call: TRBD1; cdr3_aa: CASSIGTDYQPQHF; cdr3_nt: TGTGCCAGTAGTATCGGGACAGATTATCAGCCCCAGCATTTT
clone_size: -; j_call: TRBJ2-1; v_call: TRBV18; cdr3_length: 13; d_call: -; cdr3_aa: CASSGTGLNEQFF; cdr3_nt: TGTGCCAGCTCAGGGACGGGACTCAATGAGCAGTTCTTC
clone_size: -; j_call: TRBJ2-7; v_call: TRBV6-5; cdr3_length: 15; d_call: TRBD1; cdr3_aa: CASSRQGKLSYEQYF; cdr3_nt: TGTGCCAGCAGCCGACAGGGAAAACTTTCCTACGAGCAGTACTTC
clone_size: -; j_call: TRBJ1-1; v_call: TRBV4-2; cdr3_length: 18; d_call: -; cdr3_aa: CASSQNFGSRGENTEAFF; cdr3_nt: TGTGCCAGCAGCCAAAATTTCGGATCTAGGGGCGAGAACACTGAAGCTTTCTTT
clone_size: -; j_call: TRBJ2-5; v_call: TRBV28; cdr3_length: 14; d_call: TRBD1; cdr3_aa: CASSFRQGKETQYF; cdr3_nt: TGTGCCAGCAGTTTCCGACAGGGGAAAGAGACCCAGTACTTC
clone_size: -; j_call: TRBJ2-1; v_call: TRBV4-2; cdr3_length: 18; d_call: TRBD2; cdr3_aa: CASSHPGLAGTSYNEQFF; cdr3_nt: TGTGCCAGCAGCCACCCCGGACTAGCGGGCACCTCCTACAATGAGCAGTTCTTC